One T cell receptor (beta chain) is described in this entry. This table comes from immunoSEQ multiplex PCR, and its TCRdb copy is limited to in-frame clones, with some not included. The sample yields over 150,000 clones, approximately 84% seen once. These data are taken from a study of blood T cell repertoires in COVID-19. The CDR3 is 12 amino acids. Germline V CDR1 and CDR2: GTSNPN, SVGIG (reference sequence). V lost 0 bases, J lost 8 bases, and 10 bases lay in between. This receptor was obtained from a woman in her twenties or thirties who had recovered from COVID-19. The sequenced sample was PBMCs or T cells enriched from blood (not recorded which). The chain recombines TRBV30 with TRBJ1-2; D may be TRBD1 (5 bases). CDR3 sequence reads: CAWSVGGAGYTF. CDR3 DNA: TGTGCCTGGAGTGTAGGAGGGGCCGGCTACACCTTC.